The 23 T cell receptor beta chains below all came from one sample that was sequenced in a study of OX40 agonist ivuxolimab in advanced cancers. Sequenced by immunoSEQ multiplex PCR; TCRdb stores in-frame clones only, minus some. The profile shows about 68,000 clones, approximately 90% of them singletons. The sequencing used CD4+ or CD8+ T cells sorted from blood, collected in a trial of the OX40 agonist ivuxolimab. These receptors all come from an adult with an advanced solid tumor such as melanoma, head and neck, liver or kidney cancer.

The chain carries TRBV6-5 and TRBJ2-1; 10 bases map to TRBD1. In germline, CDR1 is MNHEY, CDR2 SVGAGI. With 5 bases clipped from V and 7 bases from J, the junction kept 5 bases outside the gene matches. This CDR3 spans 14 amino acids. Here the CDR3 reads CASSRQGARNEQFF. Written as DNA, the CDR3 is TGTGCCAGCAGTCGACAGGGGGCGCGGAATGAGCAGTTCTTC.

This clone is a singleton in its sample. The rearrangement uses TRBV4-2 and TRBJ1-2, with D uncertain. The germline V and J ends were trimmed by 0 bases and 2 bases, with 13 bases remaining between them. This CDR3 region has 16 residues. The germline V gene has CDR1 LGHNA and CDR2 YNFKEQ. The CDR3 DNA sequence: TGTGCCAGCAGCCAAGATTATCAGGTACCCAACTATGGCTACACCTTC. Its protein product is CASSQDYQVPNYGYTF.

The V call is TRBV6-6, the J call TRBJ2-7; no firm D call. The ends were cut back, 4 bases at V and 0 bases at J, with 13 bases in the middle. Germline values: CDR1 MNHNY, CDR2 SVGAGI (reference sequence). CDR3 size: 15 residues. The CDR3 region has the DNA TGTGCCAGCAGTTCCCCCACCCTGAGCTCCTACGAGCAGTACTTC. Protein sequence: CASSSPTLSSYEQYF.

The genes are TRBV19 and TRBJ2-3; the D gene could be TRBD1 or TRBD2 (5 bases each). This CDR3 has 18 residues. Per germline, CDR1 LNHDA and CDR2 SQIVND (reference sequence). The V end was cut by 4 bases, the J end by 0 bases, with 20 bases between. In DNA form, the CDR3 reads TGTGCCAGTAGTACGTGGGGGTTGGGGGAGAGGAGCACAGATACGCAGTATTTT. This translates into CASSTWGLGERSTDTQYF.

This clone was seen just once. V and J are TRBV2 and TRBJ2-2, with D maybe TRBD1 (6 bases). Germline V lookup: CDR1 SNHLY, CDR2 FYNNEI. V shed 10 bases and J shed 0 bases, with 12 bases lying between them. This CDR3 has 14 residues. CDR3 nucleotide sequence: TGTGCCAACTCCGGGACATCGAACACCGGGGAGCTGTTTTTT. It yields the protein CANSGTSNTGELFF. Full variable domain (outside the CDR3, taken from reference TRBV2 and TRBJ2-2): EPEVTQTPSHQVTQMGQEVILRCVPISNHLYFYWYRQILGQKVEFLVSFYNNEISEKSEIFDDQFSVERPDGSNFTLKIRSTKLEDSAMYFCANSGTSNTGELFFGEGSRLTVL.

The V gene is TRBV15, the J gene TRBJ2-2; 9 bases match TRBD2. The CDR3 length is 15 residues. V trimming: 8 bases; J trimming: 0 bases; junction bases outside the gene matches: 4. In germline, CDR1 is LNHNV, CDR2 YYDKDF (reference sequence). In DNA, the CDR3 is TGTGCCACCCGGGCGGGAGGGCCGAACACCGGGGAGCTGTTTTTT. This gives the protein CATRAGGPNTGELFF.

The V and J genes are TRBV6-6 and TRBJ1-1, with D unresolved. CDR1 and CDR2 from the germline V gene are MNHNY and SVGAGI (reference sequence). Trimming took off 6 bases at V and 2 bases at J, with 4 bases between the two ends. The CDR3 is made up of 11 amino acids. The CDR3 DNA reads as TGTGCCAGCAGGGACAACACTGAAGCTTTCTTT. As protein: CASRDNTEAFF.

The V call is TRBV5-1, the J call TRBJ1-1; a possible D gene is TRBD1 (5 bases). Trimming took 5 bases from V and 0 from J, leaving 20 bases between them. The germline V gene has CDR1 SGHRS and CDR2 YFSETQ. The CDR3 runs to 17 residues. The CDR3 region is CASRWDRQMGMNTEAFF. The CDR3 DNA follows: TGCGCCAGCAGGTGGGACCGACAAATGGGAATGAACACTGAAGCTTTCTTT.

V and J are TRBV12-5 and TRBJ1-5; perhaps TRBD1 as D (5 bases). V was clipped by 0 bases and J by 1 base, with 10 bases between them. Looked up from germline, CDR1 is LGHNT and CDR2 is FRNRAP. The CDR3 totals 16 residues. This CDR3 reads CASGLVAWDSNQPQHF. In DNA, the CDR3 is TGTGCTAGTGGTTTGGTAGCATGGGACAGCAATCAGCCCCAGCATTTT.

The V gene is TRBV28, the J gene TRBJ2-5; maybe TRBD2 (7 bases). This CDR3 comprises 14 residues. CDR1 is MDHEN, CDR2 SYDVKM, per germline. V was shortened by 2 bases and J by 1 base, with 8 bases between the two germline ends. The CDR3 DNA reads TGTGCCAGCAGTTTAAGGGGGGGCCAAGAGACCCAGTACTTC. Translated, it gives CASSLRGGQETQYF.

The table lists this clone with a count of one. The chain combines TRBV7-9 with TRBJ1-4; a weak D match, TRBD1 (6 bases). The ends were cut back, 5 bases at V and 0 bases at J, with 13 bases in the middle. This CDR3 has 16 residues. Germline lookup yields CDR1 SEHNR and CDR2 FQNEAQ (reference sequence). The DNA for the CDR3 is TGTGCCAGCAGCCCCCGGGACACCGCAACTAATGAAAAACTGTTTTTT. Translating gives CASSPRDTATNEKLFF. Variable domain in full (rest from reference TRBV7-9 and TRBJ1-4): DTGVSQNPRHKITKRGQNVTFRCDPISEHNRLYWYRQTLGQGPEFLTYFQNEAQLEKSRLLSDRFSAERPKGSFSTLEIQRTEQGDSAMYLCASSPRDTATNEKLFFGSGTQLSVL.

This sequence joins TRBV19 and TRBJ1-2; TRBD1 is a possible D gene (5 bases). Trimming removed 8 bases from V and 6 bases from J, with 22 bases in between. There are 15 residues in the CDR3. Germline CDR1 is LNHDA and CDR2 is SQIVND (reference sequence). CDR3 loop: CASALRVQGGDGYTF. CDR3 in DNA: TGTGCCAGTGCTCTGAGGGTCCAGGGAGGGGATGGCTACACCTTC.

This chain links TRBV29-1 with TRBJ1-1; D remains unclear. Trimming took off 2 bases at V and 5 bases at J, with 12 bases between the two ends. Germline CDR1 is SQVTM and CDR2 is ANQGSEA. The CDR3 is 13 residues long. The CDR3 region is CSVEWATRTEAFF. In nucleotides, the CDR3 is TGCAGCGTTGAATGGGCAACGAGAACTGAAGCTTTCTTT.

The rearrangement joins TRBV30 to TRBJ2-2; possible D gene TRBD2, 6 bases. Trimming removed 4 bases at V and 1 base at J, with 10 bases between. CDR1 GTSNPN and CDR2 SVGIG come from the germline V gene (reference sequence). The CDR3 sequence is 14 residues long. The CDR3 coding sequence is TGTGCCTGGACCGGGAGACTGAACACCGGGGAGCTGTTTTTT. Its protein is CAWTGRLNTGELFF. Together with reference TRBV30 and TRBJ2-2, the CDR3 gives the full variable domain: SQTIHQWPATLVQPVGSPLSLECTVEGTSNPNLYWYRQAAGRGLQLLFYSVGIGQISSEVPQNLSASRPQDRQFILSSKKLLLSDSGFYLCAWTGRLNTGELFFGEGSRLTVL.

The CDR3 nucleotides read TGTGCCAGCAGCCCGGGGGGGGTGTGGGAGACCCAGTACTTC. Its translation: CASSPGGVWETQYF. The chain links TRBV2 to TRBJ2-5; 8 bases fit TRBD2. V shed 6 bases, J shed 5 bases, and the junction held 8 bases outside the gene matches. The CDR3 totals 14 residues. Germline V gene data show CDR1 as SNHLY and CDR2 as FYNNEI.

The CDR3 protein is CASSPPDGAGSPLHF. In DNA form, the CDR3 reads TGTGCCAGCTCACCACCCGATGGGGCAGGATCACCCCTCCACTTT. The J gene is TRBJ1-6, the V gene TRBV18, with D perhaps matching TRBD1 (5 bases). Deletions cut 0 bases from V and 10 bases from J, with 13 bases between. Germline loops: CDR1 KGHSH, CDR2 LQKENI. This CDR3 is 15 amino acids long. The full variable domain, its missing parts supplied by reference TRBV18 and TRBJ1-6, is NAGVMQNPRHLVRRRGQEARLRCSPMKGHSHVYWYRQLPEEGLKFMVYLQKENIIDESGMPKERFSAEFPKEGPSILRIQQVVRGDSAAYFCASSPPDGAGSPLHFGNGTRLTVT.

This clone was seen a handful of times. The sample contains more than one DNA sequence encoding this CDR3. CDR3 protein: CASSLIRLGLATYNEQFF. The DNA for the CDR3 is TGTGCCAGCAGTTTAATCAGGTTGGGACTAGCGACCTACAATGAGCAGTTCTTC. The chain is built from TRBV28 and TRBJ2-1; 10 nucleotides match TRBD2. V dropped 2 bases and J dropped 2; count of bases not matched to a gene: 9. CDR3 length: 18 residues. Germline CDR1 is MDHEN and CDR2 is SYDVKM.

The chain recombines TRBV6-1 with TRBJ1-2; D not certain. The CDR3 is made up of 12 amino acids. CDR1 is MNHNS, CDR2 SASEGT, per germline. Trimming took 7 bases from V and 3 from J, leaving 9 bases between them. The CDR3 here is CASTVGDYGYTF. The CDR3 DNA sequence: TGTGCCAGCACCGTCGGGGACTATGGCTACACCTTC.

This chain connects TRBV10-2 to TRBJ2-3; 9 bases match TRBD1. The CDR3 totals 11 residues. CDR1 and CDR2 (germline): WSHSY, SAAADI. The ends lost 6 bases at V and 12 bases at J; junction bases unmatched: 4. CDR3 in DNA: TGCGCCAGCAGAACGGGACAGGGACAGTATTTT. This encodes CASRTGQGQYF.

The chain has TRBV30 and TRBJ2-2; D is undetermined. The CDR3 length is 12 residues. Germline V gene sequence: CDR1 GTSNPN, CDR2 SVGIG (reference sequence). Trimming removed 3 bases at V and 2 bases at J, with 4 bases between. CDR3 protein: CAWSLNTGELFF. CDR3 nucleotides: TGTGCCTGGAGCCTTAACACCGGGGAGCTGTTTTTT.

The chain employs TRBV6-1 and TRBJ1-1; TRBD1 agrees at 12 bases. J lost 5 bases, V lost 4 bases, and 5 bases had no gene match. This CDR3 has 15 residues. The germline gives CDR1 MNHNS, CDR2 SASEGT. This CDR3 reads CASSAGTGGWTEAFF. In DNA form, the CDR3 reads TGTGCCAGCAGTGCTGGGACAGGGGGCTGGACTGAAGCTTTCTTT.

This clone was found once. CDR3 region: CAISIADMSYNEQFF. DNA of the CDR3: TGTGCCATCAGTATAGCGGACATGTCCTACAATGAGCAGTTCTTC. The rearrangement links TRBV10-3 to TRBJ2-1, with D possibly being TRBD2 (6 bases). V lost 5 bases, J lost 1 base, and 12 bases lay in between. There are 15 residues in the CDR3. Germline loops: CDR1 ENHRY, CDR2 SYGVKD.

The chain carries TRBV19 and TRBJ2-3; 9 bases map to TRBD1. CDR3 length: 14 residues. Looked up from germline, CDR1 is LNHDA and CDR2 is SQIVND (reference sequence). V was clipped by 4 bases and J by 3 bases; unmatched bases: 2. This chain's CDR3 is CASSRTGETDTQYF. CDR3 in DNA: TGTGCCAGTAGTAGGACAGGGGAAACAGATACGCAGTATTTT.